The next 12 T cell receptor beta chains were all read from a single sample in a study of blood T cell repertoires in COVID-19. TCRdb keeps only in-frame clones here, not all; method: immunoSEQ multiplex PCR. The sample shows 200,000 to 250,000 clones, 70% to 90% of them seen only once. Sequenced material: PBMCs or T cells enriched from blood (not recorded which). These receptors originate from a woman between 50 and 59 years old with acute COVID-19.

The chain joins TRBV5-5 to TRBJ1-5; D is ambiguous. There are 16 residues in the CDR3. V was clipped by 4 bases and J by 1 base, with 15 bases between them. CDR1 is SGHKS, CDR2 YYEKEE, per germline (reference sequence). CDR3 sequence: CASSTKRTRSNQPQHF. For the CDR3, the DNA is TGTGCCAGCAGCACCAAAAGAACGAGGAGCAATCAGCCCCAGCATTTT.

The rearrangement uses TRBV19 and TRBJ1-2, with 8 bases fitting TRBD1. The CDR3 extends over 13 amino acids. Germline V gene lookup returns CDR1 LNHDA and CDR2 SQIVND (reference sequence). The V segment lost 6 bases and the J segment 6 bases; nucleotides outside the gene matches: 6. The CDR3 loop is CASSSGQGDGYTF. CDR3 nucleotides: TGTGCCAGTAGCTCAGGACAGGGCGATGGCTACACCTTC.

This chain connects TRBV6-5 to TRBJ1-5, with 7 bases identical to TRBD1. Germline lookup yields CDR1 MNHEY and CDR2 SVGAGI. This CDR3 contains 15 residues. Losses at the gene ends were 4 bases for V and 1 base for J; bases not matched to a gene: 4. The CDR3 spells CASSFSTGSNQPQHF. The CDR3 region has the DNA TGTGCCAGCAGTTTTTCGACAGGGAGCAATCAGCCCCAGCATTTT.

This chain joins TRBV29-1 and TRBJ1-1, with D maybe TRBD1 (6 bases). CDR1 is SQVTM, CDR2 ANQGSEA, per germline. The CDR3 has 13 residues. V was clipped by 5 bases and J by 5 bases, with 15 bases between them. CDR3 protein: CSVFGGQETEAFF. The CDR3, as DNA: TGCAGCGTTTTCGGGGGGCAGGAGACTGAAGCTTTCTTT.

CDR3 DNA sequence: TGTGCCAGTAGTATTATTCTGGGACAAAGCTACACCTTC. This codes for CASSIILGQSYTF. The V gene is TRBV19, the J gene TRBJ1-2; maybe TRBD1 (6 bases). This CDR3 has 13 amino acids. V lost 3 bases and J 9 bases, leaving 14 bases between the germline ends. CDR1 LNHDA and CDR2 SQIVND come from the germline V gene (reference sequence). The whole variable domain, remainder taken from reference TRBV19 and TRBJ1-2, is DGGITQSPKYLFRKEGQNVTLSCEQNLNHDAMYWYRQDPGQGLRLIYYSQIVNDFQKGDIAEGYSVSREKKESFPLTVTSAQKNPTAFYLCASSIILGQSYTFGSGTRLTVV.

This clone has a single count. The gene calls are TRBV6-5 and TRBJ1-1, with D perhaps matching TRBD1 (5 bases). Trimming left V 0 bases short and J 8 bases short, with 13 bases between. In germline, CDR1 is MNHEY, CDR2 SVGAGI. The CDR3 is made up of 14 amino acids. The CDR3 sequence: CASSYSLGAKEAFF. The CDR3 region has the DNA TGTGCCAGCAGTTACTCCCTAGGGGCTAAAGAAGCTTTCTTT.

The chain links TRBV5-6 to TRBJ1-6; D perhaps matches TRBD1 (5 bases). The CDR3 is 16 residues long. Per germline, CDR1 SGHDT and CDR2 YYEEEE. With 0 bases removed from V and 10 bases from J, the gap between germline ends came to 17 bases. CDR3 sequence: CASSLVVGRVASPLHF. In nucleotides, the CDR3 is TGTGCCAGCAGCTTGGTCGTCGGCAGGGTGGCATCACCCCTCCACTTT.

The rearrangement links TRBV7-9 to TRBJ1-3; D might be TRBD1 (5 bases). The CDR3 has 17 amino acids. Germline values: CDR1 SEHNR, CDR2 FQNEAQ (reference sequence). V was pared by 6 bases and J by 0 bases, with 18 bases between. CDR3 sequence reads: CASSSSWGRASGNTIYF. Here the CDR3 DNA reads TGTGCCAGCAGTTCTTCATGGGGCAGGGCCTCTGGAAACACCATATATTTT.

The genes are TRBV2 and TRBJ1-4; no firm D call. Trimming pared 2 bases from V and 0 bases from J, leaving 7 bases between. The V gene's germline CDR1 is SNHLY and CDR2 FYNNEI. There are 15 residues in the CDR3. The CDR3 DNA is TGTGCCAGCAGTGAACTGGCAGCAACTAATGAAAAACTGTTTTTT. Translated: CASSELAATNEKLFF.

J is TRBJ2-3 and V is TRBV12-5; tentative D call: TRBD1 (6 bases). The CDR3 is 14 amino acids. Germline V lookup: CDR1 LGHNT, CDR2 FRNRAP. Trimming left V 0 bases short and J 4 bases short, with 8 bases between. The DNA of the CDR3 is TGTGCTAGTGGTTTGGTACAGGGCGCAGATACGCAGTATTTT. Its translation is CASGLVQGADTQYF.

The V and J genes are TRBV19 and TRBJ2-2; D possibly corresponds to TRBD2 (5 bases). The CDR3 has 13 amino acids. Looked up from germline, CDR1 is LNHDA and CDR2 is SQIVND (reference sequence). V lost 5 bases to trimming and J lost 1 base, with 5 bases between them. The DNA of the CDR3 is TGTGCCAGTAGTGAGGGGAACACCGGGGAGCTGTTTTTT. Translation: CASSEGNTGELFF.

As regards this clone: Additional DNA sequences in this sample encode the identical CDR3. CDR3 loop: CASSYSSRGQEKLFF. CDR3 in DNA: TGTGCCAGCAGTTACTCGTCCAGGGGGCAGGAAAAACTGTTTTTT. V is TRBV6-2 or TRBV6-3 and J is TRBJ1-4, with 8 bases aligning to TRBD1. After removal of 0 bases from V and 8 bases from J, the junction contained 5 bases not matched to a gene. The germline CDR1 and CDR2 sequences are MNHEY and SVGEGT. The CDR3 is 15 residues long.